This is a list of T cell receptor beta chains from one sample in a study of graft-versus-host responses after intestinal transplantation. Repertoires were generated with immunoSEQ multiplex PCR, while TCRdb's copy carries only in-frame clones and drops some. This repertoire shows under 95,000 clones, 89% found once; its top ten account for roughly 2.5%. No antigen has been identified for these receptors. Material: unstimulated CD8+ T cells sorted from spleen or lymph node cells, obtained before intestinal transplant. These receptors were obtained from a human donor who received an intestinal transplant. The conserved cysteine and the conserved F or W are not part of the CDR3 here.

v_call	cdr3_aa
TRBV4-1	ASSQGDRGPVYEQY
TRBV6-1	ASSEGTGRIGEQY
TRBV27	ASSPAGGPGEQY
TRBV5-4	ASSFPGGNPGYT
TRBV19	ASRATAGQGDEQY
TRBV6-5	ASSPRQGYTGELF
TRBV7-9	ASSLADRGGYNEQF
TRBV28	ASRWDREGDSPLH
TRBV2	ASSEALREFPSYEQY
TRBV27	ASSLSGLAGGPRELF
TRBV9	ASSVGQSDGYT
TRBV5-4	AVSRGPYEQY
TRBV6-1	ASSENGEYENIQY
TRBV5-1	ASSPEREWSNEQF
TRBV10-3	AISDQVITEAF
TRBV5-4	ASSLDRENYSGANVLT
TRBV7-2	ASSLVAGDRAYNEQF
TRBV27	ASSFSKIGGNSPLH
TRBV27	ASSSWTSGGTDTQY
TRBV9	ASSASDRDYGYT
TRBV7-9	ASSLWAKPNYGYT
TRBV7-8	ASSSQGQVYGDEQY
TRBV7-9	ASSYRETQY
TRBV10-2	ASAPAGGGYEQY
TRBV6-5	ASRRTGEQETQY
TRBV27	ASAAPAGDHGTDTQY
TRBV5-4	ASSGRGNYGYT
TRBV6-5	ASYPTGAGEKLF
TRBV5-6	ASSFVSYNEQF
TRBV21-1	ASSKLGAGLTGELF
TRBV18	ASSPDRGPGTEAF
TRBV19	ASSPGRGAGSYEQY
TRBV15	ATSSTTGTGANVLT
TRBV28	ASSQGTGTRYNEQF